The 7 T cell receptor beta chains reported below all come from one sample, sequenced in a study of blood T cell repertoires in COVID-19. Sequencing was performed with immunoSEQ multiplex PCR; in TCRdb, only in-frame clones are kept and a portion is missing. The table lists about 380,000 clones, about 80% of them singletons. The material sequenced was peripheral blood. The source of these receptors is a human donor with acute or convalescent COVID-19. The donor label of this sample is uncertain.

J is TRBJ2-3 and V is TRBV20-1; 7 bases are a match to TRBD2. CDR1 is DFQATT and CDR2 is SNEGSKA in the germline V gene (reference sequence). The CDR3 loop spans 15 amino acids. V dropped 3 bases and J dropped 3; count of bases not matched to a gene: 9. The CDR3 sequence: CSASVRREWTDTQYF. The CDR3 DNA sequence: TGCAGTGCTAGTGTGAGGCGGGAGTGGACAGATACGCAGTATTTT.

This clone was seen just once. Other nucleotide sequences from this sample produce the same CDR3. J is TRBJ1-5 and V is TRBV10-3; D perhaps matches TRBD1 (6 bases). Deletions cut 4 bases from V and 3 bases from J, with 10 bases between. This CDR3 region has 14 residues. In germline, CDR1 is ENHRY, CDR2 SYGVKD. DNA of the CDR3: TGTGCCATCAGTGTTCAGGGGAACAATCAGCCCCAGCATTTT. Amino acids: CAISVQGNNQPQHF.

In its sample, this clone was seen a few times. V and J are TRBV27 and TRBJ2-6; TRBD1 aligns across 11 bases. The J segment lost 0 bases and the V segment lost 7 bases, leaving 14 bases of the junction unmatched. Germline V gene lookup returns CDR1 MNHEY and CDR2 SMNVEV (reference sequence). CDR3 size: 20 residues. CDR3 coding DNA: TGTGCCAGCACTATTAGAATCACCGGGACAGGGGGCTCTGGGGCCAACGTCCTGACTTTC. Amino acid sequence: CASTIRITGTGGSGANVLTF.

The genes are TRBV28 and TRBJ1-2; 11 bases fit TRBD1. Germline lookup yields CDR1 MDHEN and CDR2 SYDVKM. V lost 6 bases to trimming and J lost 7 bases; unmatched junction nucleotides: 4. This CDR3 has 13 residues. The CDR3 DNA follows: TGTGCCAGCAGGTCCGGGACAGGGGGTGGCTACACCTTC. As protein: CASRSGTGGGYTF.

Concerning this clone: The junction differs from germline at one of its ends, possibly a read error. The chain combines TRBV5-4 with TRBJ2-1, with TRBD2 identical over 10 bases. This CDR3 has 14 residues. Germline loops: CDR1 SGHNT, CDR2 YYREEE (reference sequence). CDR3 nucleotides: TGTGCCAGCAGTTTGGGACTAGCGTGGAATGAGCAGTTCTTC. It codes for CASSLGLAWNEQFF.

The chain links TRBV2 to TRBJ1-6, with D perhaps matching TRBD1 (6 bases). CDR1 and CDR2 (germline): SNHLY, FYNNEI. The V gene lost 5 bases and the J gene lost 8 bases, with 10 bases spanning the gap. This CDR3 is 13 amino acids long. The CDR3 sequence: CASSQDRDSPLHF. The CDR3 DNA sequence: TGTGCCAGCAGTCAGGACAGAGATTCACCCCTCCACTTT.

The chain links TRBV18 to TRBJ2-4; D not certain. V was pared by 6 bases and J by 0 bases, with 6 bases between. Germline CDR1 reads KGHSH; CDR2 reads LQKENI. The CDR3 is 13 residues long. Here the CDR3 reads CASSPLAKNIQYF. The CDR3 DNA reads TGTGCCAGCTCCCCTCTAGCCAAAAACATTCAGTACTTC.